Shown below are 24 T cell receptor beta chains from a single sample sequenced in a study of shared T cell receptors in the human thymus. The repertoire was sequenced with immunoSEQ multiplex PCR; TCRdb's copy has only in-frame clones and lacks some. The repertoire includes 500,000 to 750,000 clones, approximately 90% of them detected once, and around 0.0099% sits in the top ten. The sample was also reused in another study, on human thymus T cells.

Sequenced input: thymocytes. The source of these receptors is a boy less than two years old with a congenital heart defect.

This chain connects TRBV19 to TRBJ2-7, with 8 bases aligning to TRBD1. V shed 6 bases, J shed 3 bases, and the junction held 7 bases outside the gene matches. The CDR3 extends over 14 amino acids. Germline values: CDR1 LNHDA, CDR2 SQIVND (reference sequence). DNA for the CDR3: TGTGCCAGTAGACCGGGACAGGAAATCTACGAGCAGTACTTC. Its protein is CASRPGQEIYEQYF.

The V and J genes are TRBV5-1 and TRBJ1-4; D gene ambiguous. Germline V gene data show CDR1 as SGHRS and CDR2 as YFSETQ. With 0 bases removed from V and 5 bases from J, the gap between germline ends came to 14 bases. The CDR3 covers 16 residues. The CDR3 reads CASSLVLRRPNEKLFF. The CDR3 DNA follows: TGCGCCAGCAGCTTGGTTTTAAGGAGACCAAATGAAAAACTGTTTTTT.

V and J are TRBV27 and TRBJ2-7; TRBD2 matches 10 bases. CDR1 MNHEY and CDR2 SMNVEV come from the germline V gene (reference sequence). This CDR3 is 15 amino acids long. V dropped 0 bases and J dropped 3; count of bases not matched to a gene: 2. The CDR3: CASSLSGLADYEQYF. CDR3 in DNA: TGTGCCAGCAGTTTATCAGGACTAGCGGACTACGAGCAGTACTTC.

The V gene is TRBV4-3, the J gene TRBJ2-7; 10 bases agree with TRBD1. CDR1 and CDR2 from the germline V gene are LGHNA and YSLEER. After removal of 2 bases from V and 6 bases from J, the junction contained 13 bases not matched to a gene. There are 17 residues in the CDR3. This CDR3 is CASSQSPGTGVFTEQYF. DNA for the CDR3: TGCGCCAGCAGCCAATCACCCGGGACAGGGGTTTTCACCGAGCAGTACTTC.

V usage is TRBV6-1 and J usage is TRBJ2-7, with D perhaps TRBD1 (6 bases). This CDR3 spans 12 amino acids. Trimming took off 8 bases at V and 5 bases at J, with 13 bases between the two ends. CDR1 MNHNS and CDR2 SASEGT come from the germline V gene. The CDR3 loop reads CASGAEGDEQYF. In DNA form, the CDR3 reads TGTGCCAGCGGGGCCGAGGGGGACGAGCAGTACTTC.

The V gene is TRBV15, the J gene TRBJ2-5, with 7 bases aligning to TRBD2. V lost 1 base, J lost 5 bases, and 13 bases stayed unmatched. The germline gives CDR1 LNHNV, CDR2 YYDKDF (reference sequence). The CDR3 is 17 residues long. The CDR3 bases are TGTGCCACCAGCAGAGGGGGCCCCGGACTAGATTGGGAGACCCAGTACTTC. This translates into CATSRGGPGLDWETQYF.

This CDR3 is CASSKADSYTGNTIYF. For the CDR3, the DNA is TGTGCCAGCAGCAAAGCGGACAGCTATACTGGAAACACCATATATTTT. The V gene is TRBV21-1, the J gene TRBJ1-3; TRBD1, the D gene given by the table, was not confirmed from the DNA. TRBV21-1 is designated a pseudogene. The CDR3 loop spans 16 amino acids.

This clone was recorded once. This CDR3 is missing its conserved last phenylalanine or tryptophan, likely due to a read error. Because the CDR3's place on the DNA is in doubt, the DNA is left out and the CDR3 is given as listed by TCRdb. This chain uses TRBV20-1 with TRBJ1-2. The CDR3 is made up of 9 amino acids, end residues included. Germline-derived CDR1 and CDR2 are DFQATT and SNEGSKA (reference sequence). The chain's CDR3 is CSAEGGQGS.

This clone has more than one count but fewer than ten. The chain carries TRBV19 and TRBJ1-5; D remains unclear. In germline, CDR1 is LNHDA, CDR2 SQIVND (reference sequence). V shed 6 bases and J shed 10 bases, with 22 bases lying between them. This CDR3 contains 15 residues. CDR3 in amino acids: CASSLRGFAISPQHF. Here the CDR3 DNA reads TGTGCCAGTAGCCTTCGAGGGTTTGCAATCAGCCCCCAGCATTTT.

V usage is TRBV5-1 and J usage is TRBJ2-1; TRBD1 matches 7 bases. This CDR3 comprises 19 residues. Losses at the gene ends were 7 bases for V and 0 bases for J; bases not matched to a gene: 19. Germline V gene lookup returns CDR1 SGHRS and CDR2 YFSETQ. The CDR3 here is CASGRQGLTLGTSYNEQFF. DNA of the CDR3: TGCGCCAGCGGCCGACAGGGCCTAACTCTCGGGACCTCCTACAATGAGCAGTTCTTC.

This clone was recorded a few times. The rearrangement links TRBV6-6 to TRBJ2-1; unclear D gene. The CDR3 sequence is 11 residues long. The V gene lost 4 bases and the J gene lost 5 bases, with 3 bases spanning the gap. In germline, CDR1 is MNHNY, CDR2 SVGAGI (reference sequence). CDR3 residues: CASSSNNEQFF. The DNA of the CDR3 is TGTGCCAGCAGTTCCAACAATGAGCAGTTCTTC.

The chain has TRBV18 and TRBJ2-1, with 7 bases matching TRBD1. V lost 4 bases and J lost 6; bases outside the gene matches: 6. The CDR3 consists of 14 residues. CDR1 and CDR2 from the germline V gene are KGHSH and LQKENI. CDR3 sequence (DNA): TGTGCCAGCTCACTAATGGACAGGCCCAATGAGCAGTTCTTC. This gives the protein CASSLMDRPNEQFF.

The rearrangement links TRBV30 to TRBJ2-3; D is ambiguous. Germline CDR1 and CDR2: GTSNPN and SVGIG (reference sequence). There are 16 residues in the CDR3. Trimming cost V 1 base and J 2 bases, with 16 bases left between them. The CDR3 DNA reads as TGTGCCTGGAGTGACTCGCCCTACCGACACACAGATACGCAGTATTTT. As protein: CAWSDSPYRHTDTQYF.

The V gene is TRBV27, the J gene TRBJ2-7, with D possibly TRBD2 on 6 matching bases. Trimming shortened V by 0 bases and J by 0 bases, and 9 bases separated the two germline ends. The CDR3 is 15 amino acids. Germline CDR1 is MNHEY and CDR2 is SMNVEV (reference sequence). Here the CDR3 DNA reads TGTGCCAGCAGTTTATCAGTAGCGGTCTCCTACGAGCAGTACTTC. It specifies CASSLSVAVSYEQYF.

The chain couples TRBV7-8 to TRBJ2-7; 9 bases are shared with TRBD1. The germline gives CDR1 SGHVS, CDR2 FQNEAQ. The length of the CDR3 is 17 residues. Unmatched junction bases numbered 17, after V lost 4 bases and J lost 7 bases. The chain's CDR3 is CASSCYLPRDRVREQYF. The CDR3 coding sequence is TGTGCCAGCAGCTGCTACCTCCCCCGGGACAGGGTGCGAGAGCAGTACTTC.

The chain combines TRBV4-1 with TRBJ2-5; possible D gene TRBD1, 5 bases. Trimming stripped 4 bases from V and 7 bases from J, with 16 bases between. Germline CDR1 and CDR2: MGHRA and YSYEKL. The CDR3 runs to 14 residues. The CDR3 DNA follows: TGCGCCAGCAGCCGGAACAGGAAGAGGAGGACCCAGTACTTC. Protein: CASSRNRKRRTQYF.

This clone has a handful of counts. The rearrangement joins TRBV6-5 to TRBJ2-7, with D possibly TRBD2 on 6 matching bases. Germline V gene lookup returns CDR1 MNHEY and CDR2 SVGAGI. V was trimmed by 6 bases and J by 3 bases, leaving 15 bases between them. The CDR3 sequence is 14 residues long. The CDR3 sequence: CASSTLAAHYEQYF. The CDR3 DNA follows: TGTGCCAGCAGCACACTAGCAGCGCACTACGAGCAGTACTTC.

V gene TRBV6-5 combines with J gene TRBJ2-3; 7 bases align to TRBD1. Trimming at V came to 6 bases and at J to 6 bases, leaving 9 bases not matched to a gene. The CDR3 extends over 14 amino acids. CDR1 is MNHEY and CDR2 is SVGAGI in the germline V gene. The CDR3 coding sequence is TGTGCCAGCAGGCGACAGGGTCCTAGGGATACGCAGTATTTT. Residues: CASRRQGPRDTQYF.

Notes on this clone: Other DNA variants within this sample encode the same CDR3. The CDR3 sequence: CASSLETSGYNEQFF. The DNA of the CDR3 is TGCGCCAGCAGCCTCGAGACTAGCGGCTACAATGAGCAGTTCTTC. The chain links TRBV5-1 to TRBJ2-1; TRBD2 matches 9 bases. CDR1 and CDR2 (germline): SGHRS, YFSETQ. The CDR3 spans 15 residues. The V and J ends lost 4 bases and 3 bases, in that order; junction bases with no gene match: 5.

The rearrangement links TRBV4-1 to TRBJ2-5, with 10 bases identical to TRBD2. Germline values: CDR1 MGHRA, CDR2 YSYEKL. V dropped 0 bases and J dropped 5; count of bases not matched to a gene: 12. There are 18 residues in the CDR3. In DNA form, the CDR3 reads TGCGCCAGCAGCCAAGAGGGAAAGAGCGGGAGGGGAGGGGAGACCCAGTACTTC. It is translated as CASSQEGKSGRGGETQYF.

The V and J genes are TRBV12-5 and TRBJ2-1; 8 nucleotides line up with TRBD2. V was pared by 6 bases and J by 4 bases, with 8 bases of the junction left unmatched. CDR1 is LGHNT and CDR2 is FRNRAP in the germline V gene. CDR3 length: 15 amino acids. The CDR3 is CASGGFVAGYNEQFF. CDR3 nucleotides: TGTGCTAGTGGGGGGTTTGTAGCGGGGTACAATGAGCAGTTCTTC.

The rearrangement links TRBV28 to TRBJ2-7, with 7 bases aligning to TRBD1. CDR3 length: 21 residues. CDR1 and CDR2 (germline): MDHEN, SYDVKM. J gave up 2 bases and V 5 bases, and 27 bases lay outside the gene matches. CDR3 in DNA: TGTGCCAGCAGTCTCACCGCTCCCAAAAGCTACTCGGGACAGATCCCCTACGAGCAGTACTTC. This codes for CASSLTAPKSYSGQIPYEQYF.

This clone was counted a few times. The chain has TRBV5-5 and TRBJ2-1; tentative D call: TRBD2 (5 bases). The V gene lost 2 bases and the J gene lost 3 bases, with 12 bases spanning the gap. CDR3 length equals 15 residues. The germline V gene encodes CDR1 SGHKS and CDR2 YYEKEE (reference sequence). DNA of the CDR3: TGTGCCAGCAGCTTTCTACTAGTTGACTACAATGAGCAGTTCTTC. Protein sequence: CASSFLLVDYNEQFF.

The V and J genes are TRBV4-2 and TRBJ2-7; 10 bases are shared with TRBD2. The CDR3 is 16 residues long. The V gene's germline CDR1 is LGHNA and CDR2 YNFKEQ. J gave up 7 bases and V 3 bases, and 12 bases lay outside the gene matches. The CDR3 region has the DNA TGTGCCAGCAGCCAGGAATCTAGCGGGAGAAAAAGGGAGCAGTACTTC. Its translation: CASSQESSGRKREQYF.